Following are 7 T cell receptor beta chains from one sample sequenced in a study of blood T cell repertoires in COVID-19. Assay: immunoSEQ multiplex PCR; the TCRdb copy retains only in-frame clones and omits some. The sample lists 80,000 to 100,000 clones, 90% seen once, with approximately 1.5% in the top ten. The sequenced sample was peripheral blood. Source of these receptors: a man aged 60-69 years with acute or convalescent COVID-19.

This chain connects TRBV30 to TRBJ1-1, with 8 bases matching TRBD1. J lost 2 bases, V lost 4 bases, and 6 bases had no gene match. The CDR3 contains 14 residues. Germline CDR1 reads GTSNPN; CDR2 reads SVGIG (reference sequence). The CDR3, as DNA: TGTGCCTGGAACCTGGGACAGGTAAACACTGAAGCTTTCTTT. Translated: CAWNLGQVNTEAFF.

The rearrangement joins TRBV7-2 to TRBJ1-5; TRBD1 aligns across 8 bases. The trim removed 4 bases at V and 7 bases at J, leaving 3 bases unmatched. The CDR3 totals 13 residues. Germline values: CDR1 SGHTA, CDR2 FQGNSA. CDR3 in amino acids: CASSSDREQPQHF. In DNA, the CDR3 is TGTGCCAGCAGCTCGGACAGGGAACAGCCCCAGCATTTT.

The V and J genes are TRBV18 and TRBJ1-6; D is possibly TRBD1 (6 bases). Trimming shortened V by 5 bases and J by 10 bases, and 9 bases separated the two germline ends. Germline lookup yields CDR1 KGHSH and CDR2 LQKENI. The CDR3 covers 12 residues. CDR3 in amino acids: CASSGDNSPLHF. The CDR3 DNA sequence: TGTGCCAGCTCAGGGGACAACTCACCCCTCCACTTT.

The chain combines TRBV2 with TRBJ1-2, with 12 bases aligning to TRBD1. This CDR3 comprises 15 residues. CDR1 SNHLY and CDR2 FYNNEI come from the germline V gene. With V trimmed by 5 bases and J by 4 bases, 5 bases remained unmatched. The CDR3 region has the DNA TGTGCCAGCAGTATAGGGACAGGGGGCCGCTATGGCTACACCTTC. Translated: CASSIGTGGRYGYTF.

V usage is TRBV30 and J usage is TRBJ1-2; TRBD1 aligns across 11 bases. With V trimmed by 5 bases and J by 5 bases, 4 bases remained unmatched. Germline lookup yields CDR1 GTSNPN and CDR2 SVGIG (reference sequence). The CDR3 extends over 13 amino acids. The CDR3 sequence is CAWGQGARYGYTF. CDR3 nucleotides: TGTGCCTGGGGACAGGGGGCAAGATATGGCTACACCTTC.

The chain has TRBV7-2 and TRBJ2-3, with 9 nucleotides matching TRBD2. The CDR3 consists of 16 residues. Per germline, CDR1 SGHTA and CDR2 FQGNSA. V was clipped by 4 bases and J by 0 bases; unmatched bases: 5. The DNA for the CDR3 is TGTGCCAGCAGCTCGACTAGCGGCCGAAGCACAGATACGCAGTATTTT. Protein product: CASSSTSGRSTDTQYF.

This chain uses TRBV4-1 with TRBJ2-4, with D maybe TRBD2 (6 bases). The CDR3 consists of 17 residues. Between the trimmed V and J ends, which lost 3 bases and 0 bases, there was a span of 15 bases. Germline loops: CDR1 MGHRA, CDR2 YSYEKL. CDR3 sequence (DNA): TGCGCCAGCAGCCAGTTTCTAGGCGGGATAGCCAAAAACATTCAGTACTTC. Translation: CASSQFLGGIAKNIQYF.